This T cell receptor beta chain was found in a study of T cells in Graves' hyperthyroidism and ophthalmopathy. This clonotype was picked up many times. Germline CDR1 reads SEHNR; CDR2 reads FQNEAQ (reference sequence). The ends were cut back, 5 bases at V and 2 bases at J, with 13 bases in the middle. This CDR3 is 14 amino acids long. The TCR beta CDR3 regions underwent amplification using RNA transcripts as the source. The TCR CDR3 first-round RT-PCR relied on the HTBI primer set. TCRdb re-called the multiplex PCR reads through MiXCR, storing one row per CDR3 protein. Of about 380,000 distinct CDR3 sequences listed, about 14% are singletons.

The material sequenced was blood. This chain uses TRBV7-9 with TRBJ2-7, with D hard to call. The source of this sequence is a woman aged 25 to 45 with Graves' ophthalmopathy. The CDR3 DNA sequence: TGTGCCAGCAGCCCCAGCGACACCCCCTACGAGCAGTACTTC. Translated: CASSPSDTPYEQYF.